This T cell receptor (beta chain) was sequenced for a study of T cells in localized non-small cell lung cancer. Study-level findings and limits: The study detected a median approximately 50 of the top 100 tumor clones in adjacent lung. Heterogeneity within the tumor remains possible, as just one region underwent sequencing. Uninvolved adjacent lung had higher T cell clonality than tumor and all other tissues.

Method: immunoSEQ multiplex PCR; TCRdb's copy keeps in-frame clones and lacks some. The top ten hold 2.7% of the sample, which has some 25,000 clones, around nine tenths seen once. Turning to this clone: Its target is not known.

In germline, CDR1 is MDHEN, CDR2 SYDVKM. This CDR3 is 12 amino acids long. Between the trimmed V and J ends, which lost 2 bases and 4 bases, there was a span of 3 bases. This TCR came from a woman aged 40-70 years with stage I lung adenocarcinoma. The sample consisted of peripheral blood, taken before any cancer treatment. V is TRBV28 and J is TRBJ2-1; D gene ambiguous. CDR3 sequence (DNA): TGTGCCAGCAGTTTACGGTACAATGAGCAGTTCTTC. Its translation: CASSLRYNEQFF.